The 28 T cell receptor beta chains below all came from one sample that was sequenced in a study of T cell changes during pregnancy in multiple sclerosis. Clones were read by immunoSEQ multiplex PCR, and TCRdb kept only the in-frame ones, dropping some. The sample records 130,000 or so clones, around 93% being singletons. The source was peripheral blood, collected before pregnancy. Receptors originate from a female donor with multiple sclerosis, enrolled in a pregnancy study.

The chain joins TRBV10-3 to TRBJ1-5, with D possibly matching TRBD1 (5 bases). Per germline, CDR1 ENHRY and CDR2 SYGVKD. The V end lost 8 bases, the J end lost 1 base, and 12 bases lay between the germline ends. CDR3 length: 14 amino acids. CDR3 coding DNA: TGTGCCATCGGCGGGGGTAGAAGCAATCAGCCCCAGCATTTT. This translates into CAIGGGRSNQPQHF.

This chain connects TRBV2 to TRBJ2-3; 9 bases are shared with TRBD1. The CDR3 has 14 residues. Germline CDR1 is SNHLY and CDR2 is FYNNEI. The V gene end was trimmed by 5 bases and the J gene end by 3 bases; junction bases not matched to a gene: 3. CDR3 bases: TGTGCCAGCAGTAAGGACAGGGGAACAGATACGCAGTATTTT. This sequence encodes CASSKDRGTDTQYF.

This chain uses TRBV6-1 with TRBJ1-2; D gene unclear. This CDR3 region has 12 residues. Germline CDR1 and CDR2: MNHNS and SASEGT. V gave up 3 bases and J gave up 1 base, with 3 bases separating them. The CDR3 loop is CASSDSNYGYTF. The CDR3 region has the DNA TGTGCCAGCAGTGACAGTAACTATGGCTACACCTTC.

The genes are TRBV5-1 and TRBJ2-3; D call uncertain. V dropped 0 bases and J dropped 1 base, with 3 bases sitting between them. The CDR3 sequence is 13 residues long. Germline V CDR1 and CDR2: SGHRS, YFSETQ. The CDR3 is CASSLAGTDTQYF. CDR3 in DNA: TGCGCCAGCAGCTTGGCTGGCACAGATACGCAGTATTTT.

The V gene is TRBV11-2, the J gene TRBJ2-1; no reliable D call. Germline assignment: CDR1 SGHAT and CDR2 FQNNGV. There are 18 residues in the CDR3. V shed 5 bases and J shed 1 base, with 21 bases lying between them. The CDR3 loop reads CASSPAPMGPLSYNEQFF. The CDR3 DNA follows: TGTGCCAGCAGCCCCGCCCCCATGGGCCCCCTTTCCTACAATGAGCAGTTCTTC.

The J gene is TRBJ2-3, the V gene TRBV7-2; tentatively, D is TRBD2 (5 bases). The ends were cut back, 4 bases at V and 4 bases at J, with 15 bases in the middle. This CDR3 contains 15 residues. CDR1 and CDR2 (germline): SGHTA, FQGNSA. The CDR3 sequence is CASSSVTRTPDTQYF. As DNA, the CDR3 is TGTGCCAGCAGCTCCGTCACTAGGACTCCAGATACGCAGTATTTT.

V and J are TRBV6-5 and TRBJ1-1; D might be TRBD1 (6 bases). The CDR3 totals 14 residues. Germline V gene sequence: CDR1 MNHEY, CDR2 SVGAGI. Trimming stripped 5 bases from V and 4 bases from J, with 14 bases between. The DNA of the CDR3 is TGTGCCAGCAGTAAAAAGAGAGGGGGCACTGAAGCTTTCTTT. Protein sequence: CASSKKRGGTEAFF.

J is TRBJ2-3 and V is TRBV14; D perhaps matches TRBD2 (5 bases). The CDR3 is 13 amino acids. Between the trimmed V and J ends, which lost 4 bases and 2 bases, there was a span of 7 bases. Per the germline V gene, CDR1 is SGHDN and CDR2 is FVKESK. The CDR3 DNA sequence: TGTGCCAGCAGCCCGGGATTCACAGATACGCAGTATTTT. As protein: CASSPGFTDTQYF.

This clone appeared a single time. V gene TRBV2 combines with J gene TRBJ2-2; possibly TRBD2 for D (7 bases). Germline assignment: CDR1 SNHLY and CDR2 FYNNEI. Trimming shortened V by 7 bases and J by 6 bases, and 18 bases separated the two germline ends. This CDR3 contains 15 residues. CDR3 protein: CASTKGGGAPGELFF. In nucleotides, the CDR3 is TGTGCCAGCACCAAGGGAGGGGGGGCGCCCGGGGAGCTGTTTTTT.

The V call is TRBV7-3, the J call TRBJ2-1; TRBD2 aligns across 10 bases. This CDR3 is 15 amino acids long. CDR1 and CDR2 from the germline V gene are SGHTA and FQGTGA. J gave up 9 bases and V 8 bases, and 13 bases lay outside the gene matches. CDR3 sequence reads: CASASSGSGMSEQFF. CDR3 bases: TGTGCCAGCGCCTCTAGCGGGAGCGGTATGAGTGAGCAGTTCTTC.

V usage is TRBV2 and J usage is TRBJ2-2, with 7 bases that match TRBD1. Germline lookup yields CDR1 SNHLY and CDR2 FYNNEI. With V trimmed by 8 bases and J by 4 bases, 7 bases remained unmatched. The CDR3 has 14 amino acids. CDR3 sequence: CASCWDRSTGELFF. The CDR3 nucleotides read TGTGCCAGCTGTTGGGACAGAAGCACCGGGGAGCTGTTTTTT.

The genes are TRBV4-2 and TRBJ2-6; 7 bases are a match to TRBD2. This CDR3 spans 17 amino acids. Germline V gene data show CDR1 as LGHNA and CDR2 as YNFKEQ. The trim removed 0 bases at V and 1 base at J, leaving 3 bases unmatched. The CDR3 protein is CASSQDGGESGANVLTF. The CDR3 coding sequence is TGTGCCAGCAGCCAAGATGGGGGGGAATCTGGGGCCAACGTCCTGACTTTC.

This clone was detected a few times. This CDR3 is also generated by other DNA sequences in the sample. The V call is TRBV10-3, the J call TRBJ1-5; TRBD1 agrees at 9 bases. This CDR3 has 17 amino acids. The J segment lost 4 bases and the V segment lost 5 bases, leaving 12 bases of the junction unmatched. CDR1 ENHRY and CDR2 SYGVKD come from the germline V gene. The DNA of the CDR3 is TGTGCCATCAGTTCCTCGGCAGGACAGGGGATGAATCAGCCCCAGCATTTT. It codes for CAISSSAGQGMNQPQHF.

Of note for this clone: Additional DNA sequences in this sample encode the identical CDR3. The chain combines TRBV19 with TRBJ2-5, with 9 bases lining up with TRBD1. The germline CDR1 and CDR2 sequences are LNHDA and SQIVND (reference sequence). Trimming took 1 base from V and 2 from J; bases not matched to a gene: 2. This CDR3 has 15 amino acids. CDR3 nucleotide sequence: TGTGCCAGTAGTATAGGACAGGGGGGGCAAGAGACCCAGTACTTC. Translated, it gives CASSIGQGGQETQYF.

CDR3 region: CASSLAGTANEKLFF. In DNA form, the CDR3 reads TGTGCCAGCAGTTTGGCCGGGACAGCGAATGAAAAACTGTTTTTT. This sequence joins TRBV27 and TRBJ1-4; 7 nucleotides line up with TRBD1. The CDR3 loop spans 15 amino acids. Trimming cost V 3 bases and J 5 bases; bases outside gene matches: 6. In germline, CDR1 is MNHEY, CDR2 SMNVEV (reference sequence).

This chain links TRBV30 with TRBJ1-2; TRBD1 might be the D (5 bases). This CDR3 contains 14 residues. The germline CDR1 and CDR2 sequences are GTSNPN and SVGIG (reference sequence). Trimming removed 5 bases from V and 4 bases from J, with 17 bases in between. CDR3 coding DNA: TGTGCCTGGGGAAGTTCCCACAGGAGCTATGGCTACACCTTC. Translating gives CAWGSSHRSYGYTF.

The rearrangement joins TRBV7-9 to TRBJ2-2; 8 bases align to TRBD1. The CDR3 runs 15 residues. J lost 6 bases, V lost 6 bases, and 9 bases had no gene match. CDR1 is SEHNR and CDR2 is FQNEAQ in the germline V gene (reference sequence). The CDR3 loop reads CASSLDRDFAGELFF. CDR3 coding DNA: TGTGCCAGCAGTCTGGACAGGGATTTCGCCGGGGAGCTGTTTTTT.

This rearrangement joins TRBV18 to TRBJ2-7, with TRBD2 identical over 16 bases. Germline assignment: CDR1 KGHSH and CDR2 LQKENI. With 5 bases clipped from V and 1 base from J, the junction kept 2 bases outside the gene matches. The CDR3 has 16 amino acids. The CDR3 reads CASSEGLAGGSYEQYF. CDR3 in DNA: TGTGCCAGCTCAGAGGGACTAGCGGGAGGGTCCTACGAGCAGTACTTC.

This sequence joins TRBV25-1 and TRBJ2-1, with 11 bases fitting TRBD1. The germline CDR1 and CDR2 sequences are MGHDK and SYGVNS. V lost 3 bases and J lost 7; bases outside the gene matches: 5. The CDR3 is made up of 15 amino acids. This chain's CDR3 is CASSDSGTGGNEQFF. The DNA for the CDR3 is TGTGCCAGCAGTGACTCCGGGACAGGGGGGAATGAGCAGTTCTTC.

This chain uses TRBV5-1 with TRBJ2-7, with TRBD1 matching over 9 bases. CDR3 length: 16 residues. Trimming took 0 bases from V and 3 from J; bases not matched to a gene: 7. CDR1 SGHRS and CDR2 YFSETQ come from the germline V gene. The DNA of the CDR3 is TGCGCCAGCAGCTTGGGGTCGACAGGGGGAGTCTACGAGCAGTACTTC. Its translation is CASSLGSTGGVYEQYF. Combining the CDR3 with reference TRBV5-1 and TRBJ2-7 gives the whole variable domain KAGVTQTPRYLIKTRGQQVTLSCSPISGHRSVSWYQQTPGQGLQFLFEYFSETQRNKGNFPGRFSGRQFSNSRSEMNVSTLELGDSALYLCASSLGSTGGVYEQYFGPGTRLTVT.

The rearrangement links TRBV5-4 to TRBJ2-7; 8 bases line up with TRBD1. Looked up from germline, CDR1 is SGHNT and CDR2 is YYREEE (reference sequence). V shed 3 bases, J shed 3 bases, and the junction held 8 bases outside the gene matches. This CDR3 has 15 residues. The CDR3 protein is CASSSRTGLGYEQYF. The CDR3, as DNA: TGTGCCAGCAGCTCCAGGACAGGGCTCGGCTACGAGCAGTACTTC.

The chain combines TRBV9 with TRBJ2-1, with 9 positions matching TRBD1. V lost 2 bases and J lost 8; bases outside the gene matches: 11. This CDR3 region has 16 residues. CDR1 is SGDLS, CDR2 YYNGEE, per germline. The CDR3 protein is CASSVDRGDFMDEQFF. The DNA for the CDR3 is TGTGCCAGCAGCGTCGACAGGGGGGATTTCATGGATGAGCAGTTCTTC.

The chain carries TRBV27 and TRBJ2-3; 10 nucleotides line up with TRBD2. The CDR3 consists of 14 residues. V lost 7 bases to trimming and J lost 2 bases; unmatched junction nucleotides: 3. Germline V lookup: CDR1 MNHEY, CDR2 SMNVEV (reference sequence). In DNA, the CDR3 is TGTGCCAGCAACCTAGCGGGAGTCACAGATACGCAGTATTTT. Translating it yields CASNLAGVTDTQYF.

This clone was counted once. V is TRBV11-2 and J is TRBJ1-4, with 7 bases aligning to TRBD1. The CDR3 covers 14 residues. Losses at the gene ends were 7 bases for V and 5 bases for J; bases not matched to a gene: 7. Germline loops: CDR1 SGHAT, CDR2 FQNNGV. DNA for the CDR3: TGTGCCAGCACCGTTGGCAGGGGGAATGAAAAACTGTTTTTT. Protein product: CASTVGRGNEKLFF.

The genes are TRBV7-9 and TRBJ1-1; a weak D match, TRBD1 (6 bases). This CDR3 comprises 16 residues. From germline, CDR1 is SEHNR and CDR2 FQNEAQ (reference sequence). Between the trimmed V and J ends, which lost 5 bases and 6 bases, there was a span of 22 bases. The CDR3 DNA sequence: TGTGCCAGCAGCCAGACCAAGACAGGCGTCGGGCCTGAAGCTTTCTTT. This codes for CASSQTKTGVGPEAFF.

The chain is built from TRBV6-6 and TRBJ1-2; TRBD1 matches at 9 bases. Per the germline V gene, CDR1 is MNHNY and CDR2 is SVGAGI (reference sequence). The V gene end was trimmed by 7 bases and the J gene end by 8 bases; junction bases not matched to a gene: 5. The CDR3 covers 12 residues. CDR3 nucleotides: TGTGCCAGCACCCAGGGACAGGGAGGCTACACCTTC. Translation gives CASTQGQGGYTF.

This rearrangement joins TRBV10-3 to TRBJ2-2; 12 bases match TRBD2. This CDR3 comprises 14 residues. Germline loops: CDR1 ENHRY, CDR2 SYGVKD. The J segment lost 5 bases and the V segment lost 9 bases, leaving 4 bases of the junction unmatched. The CDR3 reads CAMRTSGDTGELFF. The CDR3 DNA reads TGTGCCATGCGGACTAGCGGGGATACCGGGGAGCTGTTTTTT.

This rearrangement joins TRBV6-5 to TRBJ1-1; unclear D gene. Germline V gene sequence: CDR1 MNHEY, CDR2 SVGAGI. The CDR3 extends over 14 amino acids. The germline V and J ends were trimmed by 7 bases and 5 bases, with 17 bases remaining between them. In nucleotides, the CDR3 is TGTGCCAGCATCCCGAGGGCAGGAAGTACTGAAGCTTTCTTT. Protein: CASIPRAGSTEAFF.